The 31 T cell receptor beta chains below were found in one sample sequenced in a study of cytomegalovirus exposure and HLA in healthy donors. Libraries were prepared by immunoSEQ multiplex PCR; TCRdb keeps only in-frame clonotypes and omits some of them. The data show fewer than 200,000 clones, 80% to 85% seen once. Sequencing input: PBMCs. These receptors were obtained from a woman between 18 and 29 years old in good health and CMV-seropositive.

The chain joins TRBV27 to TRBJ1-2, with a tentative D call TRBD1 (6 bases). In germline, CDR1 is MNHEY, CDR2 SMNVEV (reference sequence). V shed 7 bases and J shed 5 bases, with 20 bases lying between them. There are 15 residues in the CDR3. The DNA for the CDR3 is TGTGCCAGCACCACAAAACAGGGATCGTCTTATGGCTACACCTTC. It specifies CASTTKQGSSYGYTF.

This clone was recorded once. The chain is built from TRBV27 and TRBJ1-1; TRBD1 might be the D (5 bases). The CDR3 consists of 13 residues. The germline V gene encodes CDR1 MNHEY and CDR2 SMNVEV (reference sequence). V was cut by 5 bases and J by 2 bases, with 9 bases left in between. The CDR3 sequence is CASSGGVNTEAFF. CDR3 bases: TGTGCCAGCAGTGGAGGGGTAAACACTGAAGCTTTCTTT.

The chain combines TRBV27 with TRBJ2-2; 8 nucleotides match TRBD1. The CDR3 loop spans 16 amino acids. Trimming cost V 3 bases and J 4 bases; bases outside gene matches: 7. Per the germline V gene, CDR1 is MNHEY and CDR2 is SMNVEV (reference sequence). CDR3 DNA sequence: TGTGCCAGCAGTTTTAAGGTGACAGGGGTCACCGGGGAGCTGTTTTTT. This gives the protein CASSFKVTGVTGELFF.

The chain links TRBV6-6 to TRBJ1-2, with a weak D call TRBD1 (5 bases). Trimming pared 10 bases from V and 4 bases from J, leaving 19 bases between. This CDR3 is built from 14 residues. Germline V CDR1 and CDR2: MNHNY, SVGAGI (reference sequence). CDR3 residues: CATTQGGGVYGYTF. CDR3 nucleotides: TGTGCCACCACGCAGGGTGGCGGGGTCTATGGCTACACCTTC.

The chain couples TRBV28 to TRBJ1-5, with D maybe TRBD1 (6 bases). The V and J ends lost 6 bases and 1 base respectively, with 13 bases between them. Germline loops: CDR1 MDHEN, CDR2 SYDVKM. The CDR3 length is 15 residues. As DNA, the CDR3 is TGTGCCAGCAGGAGGGGGGGGGTGAGCAATCAGCCCCAGCATTTT. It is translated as CASRRGGVSNQPQHF.

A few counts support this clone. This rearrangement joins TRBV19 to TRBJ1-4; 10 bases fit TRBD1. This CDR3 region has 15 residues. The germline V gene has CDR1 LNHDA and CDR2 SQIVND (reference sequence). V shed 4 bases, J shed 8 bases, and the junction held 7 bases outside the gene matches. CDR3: CASSTRQGAKEKLFF. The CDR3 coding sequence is TGTGCCAGTAGTACCCGACAGGGGGCGAAGGAAAAACTGTTTTTT.

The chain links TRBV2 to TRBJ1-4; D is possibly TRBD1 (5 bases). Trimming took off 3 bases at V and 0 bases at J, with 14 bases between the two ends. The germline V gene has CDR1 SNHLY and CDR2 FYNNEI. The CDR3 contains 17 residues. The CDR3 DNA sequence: TGTGCCAGCAGTGACCCCGGTGGGGGGGCAACTAATGAAAAACTGTTTTTT. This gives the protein CASSDPGGGATNEKLFF.

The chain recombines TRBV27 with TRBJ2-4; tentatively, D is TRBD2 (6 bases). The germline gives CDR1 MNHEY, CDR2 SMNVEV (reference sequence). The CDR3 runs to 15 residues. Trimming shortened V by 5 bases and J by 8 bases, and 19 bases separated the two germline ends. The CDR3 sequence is CASSPSRTNWDIQYF. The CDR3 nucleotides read TGTGCCAGCAGTCCCAGCCGGACTAATTGGGACATTCAGTACTTC.

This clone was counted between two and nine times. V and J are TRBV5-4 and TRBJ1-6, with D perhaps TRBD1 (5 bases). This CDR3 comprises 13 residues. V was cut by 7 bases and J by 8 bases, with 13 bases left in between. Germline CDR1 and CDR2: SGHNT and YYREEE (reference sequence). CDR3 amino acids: CASRRAEDSPLHF. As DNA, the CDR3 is TGTGCCAGCCGCAGGGCAGAGGATTCACCCCTCCACTTT.

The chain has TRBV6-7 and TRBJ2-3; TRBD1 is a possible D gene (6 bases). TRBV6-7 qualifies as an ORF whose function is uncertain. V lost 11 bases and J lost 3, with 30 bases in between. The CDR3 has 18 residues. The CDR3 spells CAGLGAAAGPLRTDTQYF. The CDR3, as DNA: TGTGCCGGCCTGGGGGCGGCGGCGGGCCCCCTTCGAACAGATACGCAGTATTTT.

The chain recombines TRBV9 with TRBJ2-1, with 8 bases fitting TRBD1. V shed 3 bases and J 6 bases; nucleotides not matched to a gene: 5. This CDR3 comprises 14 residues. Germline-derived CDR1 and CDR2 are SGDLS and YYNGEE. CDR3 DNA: TGTGCCAGCAGCGCCCAGGGGGCGAGCAATGAGCAGTTCTTC. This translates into CASSAQGASNEQFF. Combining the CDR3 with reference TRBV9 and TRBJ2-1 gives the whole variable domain DSGVTQTPKHLITATGQRVTLRCSPRSGDLSVYWYQQSLDQGLQFLIQYYNGEERAKGNILERFSAQQFPDLHSELNLSSLELGDSALYFCASSAQGASNEQFFGPGTRLTVL.

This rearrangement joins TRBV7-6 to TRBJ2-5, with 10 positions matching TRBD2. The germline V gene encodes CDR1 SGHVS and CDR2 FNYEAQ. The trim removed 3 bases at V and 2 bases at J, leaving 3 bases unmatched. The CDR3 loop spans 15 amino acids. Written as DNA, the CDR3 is TGTGCCAGCAGCTTCGGACTAGCGGTACAAGAGACCCAGTACTTC. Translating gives CASSFGLAVQETQYF.

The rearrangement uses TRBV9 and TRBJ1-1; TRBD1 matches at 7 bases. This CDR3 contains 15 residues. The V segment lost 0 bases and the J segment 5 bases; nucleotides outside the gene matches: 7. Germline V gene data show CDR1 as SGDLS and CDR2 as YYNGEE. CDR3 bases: TGTGCCAGCAGCGTAGAGATGTGGGACAGAACTGAAGCTTTCTTT. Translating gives CASSVEMWDRTEAFF.

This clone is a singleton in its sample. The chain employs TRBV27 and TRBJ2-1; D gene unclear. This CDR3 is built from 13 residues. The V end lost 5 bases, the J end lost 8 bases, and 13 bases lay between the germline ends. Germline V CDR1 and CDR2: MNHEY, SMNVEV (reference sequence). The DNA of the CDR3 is TGTGCCAGCAGTGCCAGAAACCGTGATGAGCAGTTCTTC. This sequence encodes CASSARNRDEQFF.

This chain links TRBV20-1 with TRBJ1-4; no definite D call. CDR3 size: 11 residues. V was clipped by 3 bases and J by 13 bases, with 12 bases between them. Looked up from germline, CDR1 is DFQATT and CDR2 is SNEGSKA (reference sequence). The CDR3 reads CSASSAVGLFF. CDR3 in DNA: TGCAGTGCTAGTTCCGCGGTCGGACTGTTTTTT.

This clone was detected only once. The CDR3 loop is CRGGDNTEAFF. Here the CDR3 DNA reads TGCAGGGGGGGGGACAACACTGAAGCTTTCTTT. The chain couples TRBV20-1 to TRBJ1-1; D is possibly TRBD1 (5 bases). Germline CDR1 DFQATT, CDR2 SNEGSKA (reference sequence). The CDR3 is 11 amino acids.

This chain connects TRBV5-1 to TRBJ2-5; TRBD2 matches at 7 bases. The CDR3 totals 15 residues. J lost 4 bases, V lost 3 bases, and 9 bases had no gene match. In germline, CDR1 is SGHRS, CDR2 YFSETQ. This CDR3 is CASSSRQTGGETQYF. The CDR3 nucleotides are TGCGCCAGCAGCTCACGGCAGACGGGGGGAGAGACCCAGTACTTC.

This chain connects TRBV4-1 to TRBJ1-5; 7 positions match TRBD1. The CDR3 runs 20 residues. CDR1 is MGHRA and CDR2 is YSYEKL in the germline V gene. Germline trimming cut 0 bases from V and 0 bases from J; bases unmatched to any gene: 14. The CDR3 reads CASSQDQVPGQLYSNQPQHF. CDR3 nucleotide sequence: TGCGCCAGCAGCCAAGATCAAGTCCCGGGACAGCTATATAGCAATCAGCCCCAGCATTTT.

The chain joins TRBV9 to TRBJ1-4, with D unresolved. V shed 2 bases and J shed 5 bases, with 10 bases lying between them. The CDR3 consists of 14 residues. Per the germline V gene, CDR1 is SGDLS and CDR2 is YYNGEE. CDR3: CASSVGVQNEKLFF. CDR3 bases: TGTGCCAGCAGCGTCGGGGTCCAAAATGAAAAACTGTTTTTT. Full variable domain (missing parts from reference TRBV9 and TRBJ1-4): DSGVTQTPKHLITATGQRVTLRCSPRSGDLSVYWYQQSLDQGLQFLIQYYNGEERAKGNILERFSAQQFPDLHSELNLSSLELGDSALYFCASSVGVQNEKLFFGSGTQLSVL.

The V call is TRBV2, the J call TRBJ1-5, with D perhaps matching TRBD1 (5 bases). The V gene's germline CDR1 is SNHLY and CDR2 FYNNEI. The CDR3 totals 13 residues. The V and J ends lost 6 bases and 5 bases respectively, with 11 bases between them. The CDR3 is CASRTEVDQPQHF. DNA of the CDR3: TGTGCCAGCAGGACAGAAGTAGATCAGCCCCAGCATTTT.

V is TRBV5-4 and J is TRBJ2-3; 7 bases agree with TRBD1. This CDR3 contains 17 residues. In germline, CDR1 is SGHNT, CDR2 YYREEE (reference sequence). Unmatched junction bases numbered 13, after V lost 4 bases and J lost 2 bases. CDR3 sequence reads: CASSAALGQDFTDTQYF. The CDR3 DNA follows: TGTGCCAGCAGCGCGGCCCTCGGACAGGACTTCACAGATACGCAGTATTTT.

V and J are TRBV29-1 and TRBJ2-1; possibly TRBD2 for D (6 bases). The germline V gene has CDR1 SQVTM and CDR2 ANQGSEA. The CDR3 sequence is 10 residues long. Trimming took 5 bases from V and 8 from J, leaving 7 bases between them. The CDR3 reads CSVTGDEQFF. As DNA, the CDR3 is TGCAGCGTTACGGGGGATGAGCAGTTCTTC.

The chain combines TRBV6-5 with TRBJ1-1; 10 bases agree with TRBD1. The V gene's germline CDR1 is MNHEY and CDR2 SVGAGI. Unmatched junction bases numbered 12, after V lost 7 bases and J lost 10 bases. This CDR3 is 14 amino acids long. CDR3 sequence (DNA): TGTGCCAGCATCCCACCGGGGGGACAGGGGAGAGCTTTCTTT. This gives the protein CASIPPGGQGRAFF.

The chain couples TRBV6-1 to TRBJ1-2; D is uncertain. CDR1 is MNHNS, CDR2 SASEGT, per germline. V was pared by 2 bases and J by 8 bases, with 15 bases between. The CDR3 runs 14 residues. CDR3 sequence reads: CASSERRGTGGYTF. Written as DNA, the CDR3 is TGTGCCAGCAGTGAAAGACGGGGAACGGGAGGCTACACCTTC.

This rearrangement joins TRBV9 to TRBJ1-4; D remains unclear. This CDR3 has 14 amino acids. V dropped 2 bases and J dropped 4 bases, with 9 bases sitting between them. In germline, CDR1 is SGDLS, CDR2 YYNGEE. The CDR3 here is CASSVGVSNEKLFF. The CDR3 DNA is TGTGCCAGCAGCGTCGGGGTTAGTAATGAAAAACTGTTTTTT.

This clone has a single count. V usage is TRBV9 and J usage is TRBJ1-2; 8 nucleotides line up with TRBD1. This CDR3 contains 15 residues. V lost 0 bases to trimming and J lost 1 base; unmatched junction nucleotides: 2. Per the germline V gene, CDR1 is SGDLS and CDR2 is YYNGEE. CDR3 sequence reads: CASSVGQGYNYGYTF. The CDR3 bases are TGTGCCAGCAGCGTAGGACAGGGGTATAACTATGGCTACACCTTC.

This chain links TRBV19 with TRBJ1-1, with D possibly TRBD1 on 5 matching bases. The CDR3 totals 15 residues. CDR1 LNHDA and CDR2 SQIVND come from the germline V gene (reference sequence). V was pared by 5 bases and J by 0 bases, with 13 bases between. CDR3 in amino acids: CASSSLRGLNTEAFF. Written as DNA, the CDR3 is TGTGCCAGTAGTTCCCTTCGGGGGTTGAACACTGAAGCTTTCTTT.

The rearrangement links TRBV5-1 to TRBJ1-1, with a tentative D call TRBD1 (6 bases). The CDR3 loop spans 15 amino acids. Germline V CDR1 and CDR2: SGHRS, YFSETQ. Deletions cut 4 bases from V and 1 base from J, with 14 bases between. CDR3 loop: CASSLTGTTNTEAFF. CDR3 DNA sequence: TGCGCCAGCAGCCTAACCGGGACAACGAACACTGAAGCTTTCTTT.

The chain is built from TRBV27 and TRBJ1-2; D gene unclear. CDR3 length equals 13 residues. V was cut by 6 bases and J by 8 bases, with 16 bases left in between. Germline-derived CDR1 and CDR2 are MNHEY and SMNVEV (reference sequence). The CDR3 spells CASSGGSSEGYTF. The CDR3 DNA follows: TGTGCCAGCAGCGGTGGCTCGAGCGAGGGCTACACCTTC.

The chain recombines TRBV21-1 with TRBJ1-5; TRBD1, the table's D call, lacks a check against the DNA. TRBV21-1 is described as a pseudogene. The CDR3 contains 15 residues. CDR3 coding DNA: TGTGCCAGCAGCAAAGACAGGGTGGCAAATCAGCCCCAGCATTTT. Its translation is CASSKDRVANQPQHF.

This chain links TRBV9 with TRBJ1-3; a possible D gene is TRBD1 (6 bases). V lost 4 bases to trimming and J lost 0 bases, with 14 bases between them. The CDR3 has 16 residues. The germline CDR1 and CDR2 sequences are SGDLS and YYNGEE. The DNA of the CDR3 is TGTGCCAGCAGCTCGACAGGCGAAATCTCTGGAAACACCATATATTTT. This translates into CASSSTGEISGNTIYF.